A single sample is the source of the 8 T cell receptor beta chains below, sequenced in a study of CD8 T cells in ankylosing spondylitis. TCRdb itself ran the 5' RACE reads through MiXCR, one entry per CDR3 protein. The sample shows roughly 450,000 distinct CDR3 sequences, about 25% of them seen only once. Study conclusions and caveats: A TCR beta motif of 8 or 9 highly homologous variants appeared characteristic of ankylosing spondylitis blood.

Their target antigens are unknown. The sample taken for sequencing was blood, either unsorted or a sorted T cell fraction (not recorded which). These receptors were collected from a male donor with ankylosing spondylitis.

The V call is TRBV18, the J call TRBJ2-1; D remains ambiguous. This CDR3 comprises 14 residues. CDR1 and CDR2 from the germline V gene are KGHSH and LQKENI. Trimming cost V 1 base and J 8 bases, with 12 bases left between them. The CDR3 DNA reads TGTGCCAGCTCACCACTGCAGCCCCCTCATGAGCAGTTCTTC. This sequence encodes CASSPLQPPHEQFF. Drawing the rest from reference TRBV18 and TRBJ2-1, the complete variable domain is NAGVMQNPRHLVRRRGQEARLRCSPMKGHSHVYWYRQLPEEGLKFMVYLQKENIIDESGMPKERFSAEFPKEGPSILRIQQVVRGDSAAYFCASSPLQPPHEQFFGPGTRLTVL.

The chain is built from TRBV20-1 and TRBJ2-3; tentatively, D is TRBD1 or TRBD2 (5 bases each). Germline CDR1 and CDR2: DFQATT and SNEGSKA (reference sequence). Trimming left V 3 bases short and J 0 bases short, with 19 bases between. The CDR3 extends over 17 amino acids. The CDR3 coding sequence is TGCAGTGCTAGCGAACCCGCCGGGACGGTTAGCACAGATACGCAGTATTTT. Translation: CSASEPAGTVSTDTQYF.

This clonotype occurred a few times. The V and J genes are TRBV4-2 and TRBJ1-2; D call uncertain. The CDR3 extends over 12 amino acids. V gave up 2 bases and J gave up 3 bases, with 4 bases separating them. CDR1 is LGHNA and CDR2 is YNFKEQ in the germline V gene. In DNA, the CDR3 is TGTGCCAGCAGCCAACCCTACTATGGCTACACCTTC. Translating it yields CASSQPYYGYTF.

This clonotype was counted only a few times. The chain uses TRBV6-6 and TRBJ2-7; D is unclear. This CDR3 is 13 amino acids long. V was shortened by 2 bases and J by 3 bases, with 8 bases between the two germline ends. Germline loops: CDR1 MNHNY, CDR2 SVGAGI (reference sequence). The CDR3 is CASSYVHYYEQYF. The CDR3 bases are TGTGCCAGCAGTTACGTGCACTACTACGAGCAGTACTTC.

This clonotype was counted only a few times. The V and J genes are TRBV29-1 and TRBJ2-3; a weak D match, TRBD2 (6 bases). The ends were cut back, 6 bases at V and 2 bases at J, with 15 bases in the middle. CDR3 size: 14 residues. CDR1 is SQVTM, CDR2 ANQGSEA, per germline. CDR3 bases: TGCAGCGTCGGAGGGCGGTTTAACACAGATACGCAGTATTTT. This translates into CSVGGRFNTDTQYF.

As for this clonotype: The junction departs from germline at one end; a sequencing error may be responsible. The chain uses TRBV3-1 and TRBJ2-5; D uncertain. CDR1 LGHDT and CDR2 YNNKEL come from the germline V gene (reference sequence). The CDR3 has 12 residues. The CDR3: CASSQGSITPYF. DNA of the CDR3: TGTGCCAGCAGCCAAGGGTCCATTACCCCGTACTTC.

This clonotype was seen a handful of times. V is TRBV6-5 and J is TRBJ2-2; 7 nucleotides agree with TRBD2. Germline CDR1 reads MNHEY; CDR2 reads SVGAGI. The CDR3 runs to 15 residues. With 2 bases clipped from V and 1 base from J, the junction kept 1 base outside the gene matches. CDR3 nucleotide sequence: TGTGCCAGCAGTTACGCGGGGGAGAACACCGGGGAGCTGTTTTTT. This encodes CASSYAGENTGELFF.

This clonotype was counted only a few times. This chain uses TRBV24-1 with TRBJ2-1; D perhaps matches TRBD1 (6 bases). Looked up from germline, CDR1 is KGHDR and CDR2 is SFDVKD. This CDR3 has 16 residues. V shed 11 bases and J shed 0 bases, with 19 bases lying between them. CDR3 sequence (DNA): TGTGCCAGTGATTTAACAGGGTTCGGCTCCTACAATGAGCAGTTCTTC. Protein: CASDLTGFGSYNEQFF.